The 11 T cell receptor beta chains presented below share a single source sample, sequenced in a study of cytomegalovirus exposure and HLA in healthy donors. It was with 60 Vbeta and 13 Jbeta primers that the PCR ran. This table comes from immunoSEQ multiplex PCR, and its TCRdb copy is limited to in-frame clones, with some not included. The profile shows 95,000 to 100,000 clones, 65% to 80% of them singletons. The material sequenced was PBMCs. These receptors originate from a middle-aged woman in good health and CMV-seronegative.

This clone was observed once. The chain recombines TRBV2 with TRBJ1-5; 8 positions agree with TRBD1. Germline V gene lookup returns CDR1 SNHLY and CDR2 FYNNEI. Losses at the gene ends were 6 bases for V and 4 bases for J; bases not matched to a gene: 5. The CDR3 contains 14 residues. The DNA of the CDR3 is TGTGCCAGCAGCCAAGACAGGGGTAATCAGCCCCAGCATTTT. Translation: CASSQDRGNQPQHF.

V usage is TRBV9 and J usage is TRBJ1-2, with 8 bases identical to TRBD1. The CDR3 has 15 amino acids. With V trimmed by 0 bases and J by 3 bases, 4 bases remained unmatched. Germline lookup yields CDR1 SGDLS and CDR2 YYNGEE. CDR3 region: CASSVGSGGDYGYTF. Here the CDR3 DNA reads TGTGCCAGCAGCGTAGGATCAGGGGGCGACTATGGCTACACCTTC.

The chain has TRBV29-1 and TRBJ2-7, with a tentative D call TRBD2 (5 bases). The J call may be incorrect, as the DNA end agrees better with TRBJ2-1. Germline assignment: CDR1 SQVTM and CDR2 ANQGSEA. The CDR3 is 15 amino acids. DNA for the CDR3: TGCAGCGTTGACGAGAGGGAGAGCTCCTACAATGAGCAGTTCTTC. Encoded protein: CSVDERESSYNEQFF.

This chain uses TRBV2 with TRBJ2-1; 9 nucleotides align to TRBD2. The J segment lost 0 bases and the V segment lost 5 bases, leaving 14 bases of the junction unmatched. The CDR3 has 19 residues. The germline V gene has CDR1 SNHLY and CDR2 FYNNEI. The chain's CDR3 is CASSRTSVLTESSYNEQFF. The CDR3 bases are TGTGCCAGCAGTAGGACTAGCGTATTGACCGAGAGCTCCTACAATGAGCAGTTCTTC.

This rearrangement joins TRBV5-5 to TRBJ1-2, with 8 bases identical to TRBD1. The CDR3 loop spans 12 amino acids. With V trimmed by 3 bases and J by 5 bases, 0 bases remained unmatched. The germline CDR1 and CDR2 sequences are SGHKS and YYEKEE (reference sequence). The CDR3 nucleotides are TGTGCCAGCAGCTGGACAGGGTATGGCTACACCTTC. It yields the protein CASSWTGYGYTF.

This clone was seen only a few times. The rearrangement uses TRBV18 and TRBJ1-1, with 7 bases fitting TRBD1. CDR3 size: 14 residues. CDR1 and CDR2 from the germline V gene are KGHSH and LQKENI. The V gene end was trimmed by 1 base and the J gene end by 3 bases; junction bases not matched to a gene: 2. This CDR3 is CASSPQGAHTEAFF. For the CDR3, the DNA is TGTGCCAGCTCACCACAGGGGGCGCACACTGAAGCTTTCTTT.

The chain links TRBV6-5 to TRBJ2-3, with D possibly being TRBD2 (6 bases). Trimming pared 0 bases from V and 0 bases from J, leaving 10 bases between. CDR1 and CDR2 from the germline V gene are MNHEY and SVGAGI. The CDR3 runs 16 residues. CDR3 residues: CASSYSGEASTDTQYF. DNA for the CDR3: TGTGCCAGCAGTTACTCTGGGGAGGCTAGCACAGATACGCAGTATTTT.

The chain uses TRBV6-1 and TRBJ2-1; 10 positions agree with TRBD1. V dropped 3 bases and J dropped 11; count of bases not matched to a gene: 22. The germline CDR1 and CDR2 sequences are MNHNS and SASEGT. The length of the CDR3 is 19 residues. CDR3 loop: CASSEPPGQGSHKGGKQFF. CDR3 nucleotide sequence: TGTGCCAGCAGTGAGCCTCCGGGACAGGGGTCTCACAAGGGTGGGAAGCAGTTCTTC.

CDR3 nucleotide sequence: TGCGCCAGCAGTCTTGACAGGCCCTGGGCAGATACGCAGTATTTT. This translates into CASSLDRPWADTQYF. V is TRBV5-1 and J is TRBJ2-3, with a possible D match to TRBD1 (6 bases). Looked up from germline, CDR1 is SGHRS and CDR2 is YFSETQ. With 5 bases removed from V and 4 bases from J, the gap between germline ends came to 17 bases. The CDR3 loop spans 15 amino acids.

Only a few counts were recorded for this clone. This chain connects TRBV29-1 to TRBJ1-3; no firm D call. The CDR3 sequence is 11 residues long. Trimming removed 4 bases from V and 6 bases from J, with 7 bases in between. Germline V gene sequence: CDR1 SQVTM, CDR2 ANQGSEA. CDR3 in amino acids: CSVGDTNTIYF. CDR3 nucleotide sequence: TGCAGCGTTGGTGACACAAACACCATATATTTT. Full variable domain (outside the CDR3, taken from reference TRBV29-1 and TRBJ1-3): SAVISQKPSRDICQRGTSLTIQCQVDSQVTMMFWYRQQPGQSLTLIATANQGSEATYESGFVIDKFPISRPNLTFSTLTVSNMSPEDSSIYLCSVGDTNTIYFGEGSWLTVV.

The rearrangement links TRBV6-1 to TRBJ1-5, with D possibly TRBD1 on 5 matching bases. The CDR3 has 12 residues. Between the trimmed V and J ends, which lost 6 bases and 6 bases, there was a span of 9 bases. Germline CDR1 is MNHNS and CDR2 is SASEGT. The CDR3 nucleotides are TGTGCCAGCAGGGGGCGCGGTCAGCCCCAGCATTTT. Translation gives CASRGRGQPQHF.